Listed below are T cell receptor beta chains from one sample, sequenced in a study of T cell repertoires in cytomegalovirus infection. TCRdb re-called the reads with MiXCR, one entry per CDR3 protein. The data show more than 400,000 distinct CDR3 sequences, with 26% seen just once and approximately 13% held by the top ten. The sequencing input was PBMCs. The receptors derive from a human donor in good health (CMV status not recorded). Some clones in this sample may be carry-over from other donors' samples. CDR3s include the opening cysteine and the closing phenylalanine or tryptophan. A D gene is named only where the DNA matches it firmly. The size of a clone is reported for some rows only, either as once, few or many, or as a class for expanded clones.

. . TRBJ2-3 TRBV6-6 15 CASSFSWTITDTQYF TGTGCCAGCAGTTTTTCGTGGACTATAACAGATACGCAGTATTTT
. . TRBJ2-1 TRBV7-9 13 CASSLEGGGEQFF TGTGCCAGCAGCTTAGAAGGGGGTGGTGAGCAGTTCTTC
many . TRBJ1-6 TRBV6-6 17 CASSYSGGDSYNSPLHF TGTGCCAGCAGTTACTCGGGGGGAGACTCCTATAATTCACCCCTCCACTTT
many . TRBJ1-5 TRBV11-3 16 CASSLDRFYSNQPQHF TGTGCCAGCAGCTTAGATAGATTCTATAGCAATCAGCCCCAGCATTTT
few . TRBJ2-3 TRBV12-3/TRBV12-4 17 CASSFVYGLRKGDTQYF TGTGCCAGCAGTTTTGTCTACGGACTGCGAAAGGGGGATACGCAGTATTTT
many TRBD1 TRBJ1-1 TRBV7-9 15 CASSGQGQSHTEAFF TGTGCCAGCAGCGGCCAGGGACAGTCGCACACTGAAGCTTTCTTT
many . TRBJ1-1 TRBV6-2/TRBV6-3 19 CASSYPDADAGSRNTEAFF TGTGCCAGCAGTTACCCCGACGCAGATGCGGGGTCCCGGAACACTGAAGCTTTCTTT
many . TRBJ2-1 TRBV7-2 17 CASSPLGRSSSYNEQFF TGTGCCAGCAGCCCCTTAGGGCGGAGTAGCTCCTACAATGAGCAGTTCTTC
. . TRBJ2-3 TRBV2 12 CASPGPTDTQYF TGTGCCAGTCCGGGACCCACAGATACGCAGTATTTT
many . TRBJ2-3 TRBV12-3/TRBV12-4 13 CASSFPGTDTQYF TGTGCCAGCAGTTTCCCGGGCACAGATACGCAGTATTTT
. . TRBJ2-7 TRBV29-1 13 CSVITPRSYEQYF TGCAGCGTTATAACTCCCCGCTCCTACGAGCAGTACTTC
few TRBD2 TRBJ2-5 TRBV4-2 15 CASSPLAGASETQYF TGTGCCAGCAGTCCCCTAGCGGGAGCGAGTGAGACCCAGTACTTC